Each of the 13 T cell receptor beta chains below was sequenced from the same sample in a study of control samples from healthy donors and cancer patients. Measured with immunoSEQ multiplex PCR; TCRdb has only the in-frame clones, and not every one. The sample shows 110,000 to 150,000 clones, roughly 94% of them seen only once. The sequenced sample was blood. All receptors come from a middle-aged man in good health.

This clone was detected once. The chain joins TRBV27 to TRBJ1-2, with 8 bases that match TRBD1. From germline, CDR1 is MNHEY and CDR2 SMNVEV (reference sequence). The CDR3 has 15 amino acids. V was clipped by 5 bases and J by 8 bases; unmatched bases: 13. DNA for the CDR3: TGTGCCAGCAGTCTCACCTCGGACAGGGCTCTCGGCTACACCTTC. It specifies CASSLTSDRALGYTF.

CDR3 nucleotide sequence: TGTGCCAGCAGCGTAGGGGTAGCGGGGGGCCCAGGAAACATTCAGTACTTC. Residues: CASSVGVAGGPGNIQYF. The rearrangement joins TRBV9 to TRBJ2-4, with 10 positions matching TRBD2. There are 17 residues in the CDR3. With 0 bases clipped from V and 6 bases from J, the junction kept 9 bases outside the gene matches. Germline loops: CDR1 SGDLS, CDR2 YYNGEE.

The CDR3 DNA follows: TGCGCCAGCAGCCAAGATTCGAGACAGGGGTTCACCTTC. It is translated as CASSQDSRQGFTF. The V gene is TRBV4-3, the J gene TRBJ1-2; 8 nucleotides agree with TRBD1. Germline V gene lookup returns CDR1 LGHNA and CDR2 YSLEER. Trimming removed 0 bases from V and 13 bases from J; junction bases left unmatched: 7. The CDR3 is made up of 13 amino acids.

This chain's CDR3 is CASSQTGAQGWGYTF. CDR3 DNA: TGTGCCAGCAGCCAAACTGGGGCCCAGGGTTGGGGCTACACCTTC. The rearrangement joins TRBV3-1 (or the pseudogene TRBV3-2) to TRBJ1-2; possible D gene TRBD1, 5 bases. V was clipped by 2 bases and J by 8 bases, with 18 bases between them. CDR1 is LGHDT and CDR2 is YNNKEL in the germline V gene (reference sequence). This CDR3 region has 15 residues.

This rearrangement joins TRBV6-5 to TRBJ2-1; 8 bases align to TRBD1. The CDR3 contains 14 residues. J was trimmed by 1 base and V by 10 bases; bases with no gene match: 6. From germline, CDR1 is MNHEY and CDR2 SVGAGI. The CDR3 DNA sequence: TGTGCCACTCAAACAGGGGGATCCTACAATGAGCAGTTCTTC. Translation: CATQTGGSYNEQFF.

This chain links TRBV19 with TRBJ2-3, with a tentative D call TRBD1 (5 bases). This CDR3 contains 14 residues. The ends were cut back, 2 bases at V and 2 bases at J, with 8 bases in the middle. In germline, CDR1 is LNHDA, CDR2 SQIVND (reference sequence). Here the CDR3 DNA reads TGTGCCAGTAGTATATCACAGGCCACAGATACGCAGTATTTT. This codes for CASSISQATDTQYF.

The rearrangement links TRBV4-2 to TRBJ1-4; a possible D gene is TRBD1 (5 bases). CDR1 is LGHNA and CDR2 is YNFKEQ in the germline V gene. The CDR3 consists of 13 residues. The V end lost 8 bases, the J end lost 4 bases, and 11 bases lay between the germline ends. For the CDR3, the DNA is TGTGCCAGCGGAGGGGAGGGTAATGAAAAACTGTTTTTT. As protein: CASGGEGNEKLFF.

This chain uses TRBV30 with TRBJ1-6; D not resolved. CDR3 length: 15 amino acids. Trimming took 0 bases from V and 3 from J, leaving 9 bases between them. Per the germline V gene, CDR1 is GTSNPN and CDR2 is SVGIG (reference sequence). CDR3 sequence: CAWSVGMVYNSPLHF. The CDR3 DNA is TGTGCCTGGAGTGTAGGAATGGTCTATAATTCACCCCTCCACTTT.

The rearrangement links TRBV29-1 to TRBJ2-7, with TRBD2 matching over 7 bases. The CDR3 consists of 11 residues. Germline V gene data show CDR1 as SQVTM and CDR2 as ANQGSEA. Losses at the gene ends were 6 bases for V and 2 bases for J; bases not matched to a gene: 1. CDR3 amino acids: CSVRGAYEQYF. The CDR3 DNA is TGCAGCGTCCGGGGGGCCTACGAGCAGTACTTC.

V gene TRBV5-1 combines with J gene TRBJ2-1; 7 bases are shared with TRBD2. CDR3 size: 16 residues. V shed 1 base and J 6 bases; nucleotides not matched to a gene: 10. Germline-derived CDR1 and CDR2 are SGHRS and YFSETQ. This CDR3 is CASSLMASGGSNEQFF. CDR3 coding DNA: TGCGCCAGCAGCTTGATGGCTAGCGGTGGGTCCAATGAGCAGTTCTTC. Full variable domain (missing parts from reference TRBV5-1 and TRBJ2-1): KAGVTQTPRYLIKTRGQQVTLSCSPISGHRSVSWYQQTPGQGLQFLFEYFSETQRNKGNFPGRFSGRQFSNSRSEMNVSTLELGDSALYLCASSLMASGGSNEQFFGPGTRLTVL.

The chain joins TRBV30 to TRBJ1-4; no clear D. The ends were cut back, 0 bases at V and 1 base at J, with 3 bases in the middle. CDR3 length: 13 amino acids. Germline CDR1 and CDR2: GTSNPN and SVGIG (reference sequence). As DNA, the CDR3 is TGTGCCTGGAGTGTAAAAACTAATGAAAAACTGTTTTTT. It specifies CAWSVKTNEKLFF.

The rearrangement links TRBV7-9 to TRBJ1-1, with D unresolved. V lost 5 bases and J lost 5, with 15 bases in between. The CDR3 is 14 amino acids. CDR1 and CDR2 (germline): SEHNR, FQNEAQ (reference sequence). CDR3 nucleotide sequence: TGTGCCAGCAGCCCATCATCTCACGGGACTGAAGCTTTCTTT. This gives the protein CASSPSSHGTEAFF.

V gene TRBV4-1 combines with J gene TRBJ2-7, with 7 nucleotides matching TRBD2. Trimming took 3 bases from V and 5 from J; bases not matched to a gene: 19. The CDR3 totals 18 residues. The V gene's germline CDR1 is MGHRA and CDR2 YSYEKL. CDR3: CASSHLFQGGPYRHEQYF. Written as DNA, the CDR3 is TGCGCCAGCAGCCATCTTTTTCAGGGAGGGCCATATCGACACGAGCAGTACTTC.